These 25 T cell receptor beta chains originate from one sample sequenced in a study of T cell responses to AZD1222 COVID-19 vaccine. Measured with immunoSEQ multiplex PCR; TCRdb has only the in-frame clones, and not every one. Altogether roughly 99,000 clones are present, 92% being singletons, with the ten largest covering roughly 9%. Specimen: peripheral blood, collected 28 days after the second AZD1222 dose. The receptors shown here come from an adult who received the AZD1222 COVID-19 vaccine.

V is TRBV14 and J is TRBJ2-7; 13 bases are shared with TRBD2. V was clipped by 4 bases and J by 7 bases; unmatched bases: 4. This CDR3 is built from 14 residues. The germline V gene encodes CDR1 SGHDN and CDR2 FVKESK. The CDR3 nucleotides are TGTGCCAGCAGCCTAGGACTAGCGGGAGTTGAGCAGTACTTC. Translation: CASSLGLAGVEQYF.

V usage is TRBV27 and J usage is TRBJ1-1; 7 bases agree with TRBD1. Trimming took 5 bases from V and 5 from J; bases not matched to a gene: 5. Germline V lookup: CDR1 MNHEY, CDR2 SMNVEV (reference sequence). The CDR3 is 13 amino acids. The CDR3 is CASSRGGWTEAFF. The CDR3 DNA follows: TGTGCCAGCAGTCGAGGGGGCTGGACTGAAGCTTTCTTT.

The rearrangement joins TRBV11-3 to TRBJ1-5; no reliable D call. This CDR3 has 16 amino acids. Germline-derived CDR1 and CDR2 are SGHNT and YENEEA. The V and J ends lost 1 base and 2 bases respectively, with 12 bases between them. In DNA form, the CDR3 reads TGTGCCAGCAGCTTAGCAGGTCCCTGGGGCAATCAGCCCCAGCATTTT. Translating gives CASSLAGPWGNQPQHF.

This clone appeared a single time. This chain uses TRBV3-1 (or the pseudogene TRBV3-2) with TRBJ1-2; TRBD1 matches 7 bases. Germline CDR1 reads LGHDT; CDR2 reads YNNKEL (reference sequence). The length of the CDR3 is 15 residues. The ends lost 3 bases at V and 3 bases at J; junction bases unmatched: 7. As DNA, the CDR3 is TGTGCCAGCAGCCACCGACAGGGAGCCGACTATGGCTACACCTTC. Its protein is CASSHRQGADYGYTF.

V is TRBV5-6 and J is TRBJ2-5; 7 bases map to TRBD1. The germline V gene encodes CDR1 SGHDT and CDR2 YYEEEE. There are 13 residues in the CDR3. V was pared by 1 base and J by 5 bases, with 2 bases of the junction left unmatched. The CDR3 DNA reads TGTGCCAGCAGCTTGACAGGGGCCGAGACCCAGTACTTC. This sequence encodes CASSLTGAETQYF.

The chain joins TRBV14 to TRBJ2-3; the D gene is possibly TRBD1 (6 bases). Trimming took off 1 base at V and 1 base at J, with 9 bases between the two ends. Germline CDR1 SGHDN, CDR2 FVKESK. This CDR3 region has 15 residues. In DNA form, the CDR3 reads TGTGCCAGCAGCCAAGTAGGGGGACGCACAGATACGCAGTATTTT. Translating gives CASSQVGGRTDTQYF.

In this sample, this clone turned up once. The chain uses TRBV6-4 and TRBJ1-6; D is uncertain. The CDR3 runs to 13 residues. Germline lookup yields CDR1 MRHNA and CDR2 SNTAGT. V lost 0 bases and J 4 bases, leaving 1 base between the germline ends. In DNA form, the CDR3 reads TGTGCCAGCAGTGACTCGTATAATTCACCCCTCCACTTT. It codes for CASSDSYNSPLHF.

The rearrangement joins TRBV19 to TRBJ2-7; no clear D. The germline gives CDR1 LNHDA, CDR2 SQIVND (reference sequence). V shed 3 bases and J shed 3 bases, with 12 bases lying between them. The CDR3 totals 14 residues. In nucleotides, the CDR3 is TGTGCCAGTAGTATCGATCGAGCCAGCTACGAGCAGTACTTC. Protein sequence: CASSIDRASYEQYF.

This chain connects TRBV6-1 to TRBJ2-5, with no clear D. CDR1 is MNHNS and CDR2 is SASEGT in the germline V gene. Trimming removed 2 bases at V and 3 bases at J, with 4 bases between. The CDR3 is 12 amino acids. In DNA, the CDR3 is TGTGCCAGCAGTGAAATTAAAGAGACCCAGTACTTC. Residues: CASSEIKETQYF.

The chain employs TRBV14 and TRBJ1-3, with D hard to call. Germline V gene lookup returns CDR1 SGHDN and CDR2 FVKESK. The V and J ends lost 4 bases and 1 base respectively, with 5 bases between them. The CDR3 runs to 13 residues. This chain's CDR3 is CASSPYSGNTIYF. CDR3 DNA: TGTGCCAGCAGCCCCTATTCTGGAAACACCATATATTTT.

The chain uses TRBV21-1 and TRBJ2-1; TRBD2 is the table's D call, not checked against the DNA. TRBV21-1 is assigned pseudogene status. The CDR3 extends over 20 amino acids. The CDR3 loop reads CASSKNTDGLAGGSYNEQFF. The CDR3 coding sequence is TGTGCCAGCAGCAAAAACACCGATGGACTAGCGGGAGGCTCCTACAATGAGCAGTTCTTC.

The chain recombines TRBV6-1 with TRBJ1-6; the D is unclear. Trimming stripped 1 base from V and 3 bases from J, with 10 bases between. This CDR3 comprises 16 residues. Germline V gene sequence: CDR1 MNHNS, CDR2 SASEGT. CDR3: CASSEVAGNYNSPLHF. Here the CDR3 DNA reads TGTGCCAGCAGTGAAGTAGCGGGGAACTATAATTCACCCCTCCACTTT.

The rearrangement joins TRBV27 to TRBJ1-6; D is ambiguous. Germline V CDR1 and CDR2: MNHEY, SMNVEV (reference sequence). V was trimmed by 7 bases and J by 3 bases, leaving 13 bases between them. This CDR3 spans 15 amino acids. As DNA, the CDR3 is TGTGCCAGCAAGGGCCGAGATTACTATAATTCACCCCTCCACTTT. Its protein is CASKGRDYYNSPLHF.

The V and J genes are TRBV6-4 and TRBJ2-1; the match to TRBD2 covers 10 bases. Germline V lookup: CDR1 MRHNA, CDR2 SNTAGT. The CDR3 sequence is 14 residues long. V was pared by 2 bases and J by 8 bases, with 3 bases of the junction left unmatched. DNA of the CDR3: TGTGCCAGCAGTGACCGGCTAGCGGGAGATGAGCAGTTCTTC. Translated, it gives CASSDRLAGDEQFF.

This clone was picked up one time. The chain combines TRBV5-4 with TRBJ2-7; D remains ambiguous. Trimming pared 0 bases from V and 4 bases from J, leaving 17 bases between. The CDR3 consists of 16 residues. From germline, CDR1 is SGHNT and CDR2 YYREEE (reference sequence). The CDR3: CASSLDGPPTFYEQYF. The CDR3 DNA sequence: TGTGCCAGCAGCTTGGACGGGCCCCCCACGTTTTACGAGCAGTACTTC.

The chain combines TRBV2 with TRBJ1-5, with D perhaps TRBD1 (5 bases). The CDR3 covers 16 residues. Germline lookup yields CDR1 SNHLY and CDR2 FYNNEI. V was clipped by 6 bases and J by 6 bases, with 21 bases between them. CDR3 protein: CASRGGLRGRGQPQHF. In nucleotides, the CDR3 is TGTGCCAGCAGGGGGGGGTTGAGAGGTCGTGGTCAGCCCCAGCATTTT.

The chain recombines TRBV6-5 with TRBJ2-3; D not certain. V gave up 7 bases and J gave up 0 bases, with 14 bases separating them. The CDR3 has 15 residues. Germline CDR1 is MNHEY and CDR2 is SVGAGI. The CDR3 bases are TGTGCCAGCACCCCGGATGGTCTAAGCACAGATACGCAGTATTTT. It encodes CASTPDGLSTDTQYF.

V usage is TRBV3-1 (or the pseudogene TRBV3-2) and J usage is TRBJ2-2; 9 positions match TRBD1. This CDR3 comprises 16 residues. V dropped 4 bases and J dropped 4; count of bases not matched to a gene: 7. The germline V gene encodes CDR1 LGHDT and CDR2 YNNKEL (reference sequence). CDR3 region: CASSLRTGDGTGELFF. The CDR3 nucleotides are TGTGCCAGCAGCCTTCGGACAGGGGACGGCACCGGGGAGCTGTTTTTT.

As regards this clone: The sample contains more than one DNA sequence encoding this CDR3. The chain links TRBV29-1 to TRBJ2-7; 13 positions match TRBD2. This CDR3 has 13 amino acids. The J segment lost 6 bases and the V segment lost 6 bases, leaving 5 bases of the junction unmatched. The germline gives CDR1 SQVTM, CDR2 ANQGSEA. The CDR3 bases are TGCAGCGTGGGACTAGCGGGAAACCTCGAGCAGTACTTC. Amino acids: CSVGLAGNLEQYF.

The chain is built from TRBV2 and TRBJ2-7, with unresolved D. Deletions cut 3 bases from V and 0 bases from J, with 6 bases between. The CDR3 runs 13 residues. CDR1 and CDR2 from the germline V gene are SNHLY and FYNNEI. The CDR3 DNA reads TGTGCCAGCAGTGATCCAGTCTCCTACGAGCAGTACTTC. Translating gives CASSDPVSYEQYF.

V is TRBV30 and J is TRBJ2-5, with unresolved D. Trimming took 0 bases from V and 4 from J, leaving 12 bases between them. Germline lookup yields CDR1 GTSNPN and CDR2 SVGIG (reference sequence). This CDR3 has 14 amino acids. The DNA for the CDR3 is TGTGCCTGGAGTGTCCAAGACATGCGAGAGACCCAGTACTTC. Translated, it gives CAWSVQDMRETQYF.

V gene TRBV20-1 combines with J gene TRBJ1-2; D is uncertain. Germline-derived CDR1 and CDR2 are DFQATT and SNEGSKA (reference sequence). The V and J ends lost 5 bases and 7 bases respectively, with 11 bases between them. The CDR3 length is 11 residues. The DNA for the CDR3 is TGCAGTGCTCTCGGAAGCTCTGGCTACACCTTC. As protein: CSALGSSGYTF.

CDR3 protein: CASSPRLGQGNGELFF. The CDR3 DNA follows: TGTGCCAGCAGCCCACGTCTAGGACAGGGCAACGGGGAGCTGTTTTTT. The chain joins TRBV7-9 to TRBJ2-2, with 8 bases lining up with TRBD1. Germline V lookup: CDR1 SEHNR, CDR2 FQNEAQ (reference sequence). V was clipped by 5 bases and J by 7 bases; unmatched bases: 12. The CDR3 contains 16 residues.

This clone was observed a handful of times. The V and J genes are TRBV4-1 and TRBJ1-4, with 7 bases fitting TRBD1. CDR1 and CDR2 (germline): MGHRA, YSYEKL. CDR3 size: 17 residues. J lost 0 bases, V lost 3 bases, and 7 bases had no gene match. CDR3 amino acids: CASSQGWDSATNEKLFF. The CDR3 DNA sequence: TGCGCCAGCAGCCAGGGCTGGGACAGTGCAACTAATGAAAAACTGTTTTTT.

The V call is TRBV4-3, the J call TRBJ2-3, with 12 bases lining up with TRBD2. The germline V gene has CDR1 LGHNA and CDR2 YSLEER. Trimming cost V 1 base and J 2 bases; bases outside gene matches: 10. The CDR3 runs to 19 residues. CDR3 loop: CASSQGSGLAGLITDTQYF. As DNA, the CDR3 is TGCGCCAGCAGCCAAGGGAGCGGACTAGCGGGACTGATCACAGATACGCAGTATTTT.